Each of the 19 T cell receptor beta chains below was sequenced from the same sample in a study of blood T cell repertoires in COVID-19. Profiling relied on immunoSEQ multiplex PCR, and the TCRdb table lists in-frame clones only, not all of them. The repertoire holds some 260,000 clones, with 75% to 90% as singletons. Sequencing was performed on peripheral blood. The receptors shown here come from a woman in her seventies with COVID-19, enrolled during active disease.

The chain links TRBV28 to TRBJ1-3; D is perhaps TRBD1 (6 bases). This CDR3 contains 16 residues. Trimming pared 4 bases from V and 1 base from J, leaving 14 bases between. CDR1 is MDHEN, CDR2 SYDVKM, per germline. CDR3 amino acids: CASSSPGDGSGNTIYF. CDR3 sequence (DNA): TGTGCCAGCAGTTCCCCAGGGGATGGTTCTGGAAACACCATATATTTT.

CDR3 bases: TGTGCCAGCAGCTTCGAACAAAATGGCTCTCCCCTCCACTTT. Its translation: CASSFEQNGSPLHF. The rearrangement links TRBV7-9 to TRBJ1-6; no firm D call. Trimming removed 3 bases from V and 13 bases from J, with 16 bases in between. From germline, CDR1 is SEHNR and CDR2 FQNEAQ (reference sequence). CDR3 size: 14 residues.

J is TRBJ2-1 and V is TRBV6-1, with TRBD1 as a possible D gene (5 bases). Germline-derived CDR1 and CDR2 are MNHNS and SASEGT. Trimming took 2 bases from V and 6 from J, leaving 11 bases between them. This CDR3 contains 14 residues. This CDR3 is CASSERSTGNEQFF. DNA for the CDR3: TGTGCCAGCAGTGAAAGGTCTACAGGCAATGAGCAGTTCTTC.

This chain connects TRBV6-2 or TRBV6-3 to TRBJ2-1; D not resolved. CDR1 MNHEY and CDR2 SVGEGT come from the germline V gene. This CDR3 comprises 12 residues. Trimming pared 0 bases from V and 9 bases from J, leaving 6 bases between. The CDR3 is CASSYSDSEQFF. In nucleotides, the CDR3 is TGTGCCAGCAGTTACTCTGATAGTGAGCAGTTCTTC.

As for this clone: Other DNA sequences in this specimen translate into the identical CDR3. The J gene is TRBJ2-6, the V gene TRBV5-4; D gene uncertain. With 0 bases removed from V and 2 bases from J, the gap between germline ends came to 6 bases. Germline V CDR1 and CDR2: SGHNT, YYREEE (reference sequence). The CDR3 spans 15 residues. Written as DNA, the CDR3 is TGTGCCAGCAGCTTGGACAGAACTGGGGCCAACGTCCTGACTTTC. Encoded protein: CASSLDRTGANVLTF.

This rearrangement joins TRBV2 to TRBJ2-2; 11 nucleotides match TRBD1. The CDR3 consists of 15 residues. V was clipped by 7 bases and J by 2 bases; unmatched bases: 3. In germline, CDR1 is SNHLY, CDR2 FYNNEI. CDR3 protein: CASTGQGANTGELFF. The CDR3, as DNA: TGTGCCAGCACCGGACAGGGGGCAAACACCGGGGAGCTGTTTTTT.

The CDR3 spells CASSQDLNSPLHF. CDR3 bases: TGCGCCAGCAGCCAAGATCTAAATTCACCCCTCCACTTT. The chain uses TRBV4-3 and TRBJ1-6; D remains ambiguous. Germline assignment: CDR1 LGHNA and CDR2 YSLEER. The CDR3 contains 13 residues. Trimming left V 0 bases short and J 7 bases short, with 4 bases between.

This clone was seen a handful of times. This sequence joins TRBV30 and TRBJ1-1; 7 bases match TRBD1. V dropped 3 bases and J dropped 8; count of bases not matched to a gene: 6. The CDR3 totals 12 residues. The germline gives CDR1 GTSNPN, CDR2 SVGIG (reference sequence). CDR3 coding DNA: TGTGCCTGGAGGGCGACAGGGTCAGAAGCTTTCTTT. It is translated as CAWRATGSEAFF.

The chain joins TRBV27 to TRBJ1-2; TRBD1 is a possible D gene (5 bases). The V gene's germline CDR1 is MNHEY and CDR2 SMNVEV (reference sequence). V was clipped by 6 bases and J by 1 base, with 9 bases between them. CDR3 length: 13 residues. CDR3 sequence: CASSRQSNYGYTF. In nucleotides, the CDR3 is TGTGCCAGCAGCCGACAGAGTAACTATGGCTACACCTTC.

The rearrangement uses TRBV30 and TRBJ1-5; no firm D call. Germline V gene lookup returns CDR1 GTSNPN and CDR2 SVGIG (reference sequence). The CDR3 has 13 residues. V was trimmed by 5 bases and J by 3 bases, leaving 11 bases between them. CDR3 region: CAWGSPDNQPQHF. The CDR3 coding sequence is TGTGCCTGGGGGTCCCCAGACAATCAGCCCCAGCATTTT. Supplemented by reference TRBV30 and TRBJ1-5, the full variable domain reads SQTIHQWPATLVQPVGSPLSLECTVEGTSNPNLYWYRQAAGRGLQLLFYSVGIGQISSEVPQNLSASRPQDRQFILSSKKLLLSDSGFYLCAWGSPDNQPQHFGDGTRLSIL.

V usage is TRBV7-3 and J usage is TRBJ2-1; TRBD2 matches 9 bases. V shed 2 bases and J 9 bases; nucleotides not matched to a gene: 8. The CDR3 runs 15 residues. Germline CDR1 is SGHTA and CDR2 is FQGTGA. The CDR3 nucleotides are TGTGCCAGCAGCTTATTCGGATCGACTAGCGGTGAGCAGTTCTTC. Amino acids: CASSLFGSTSGEQFF. Full variable domain (rest looked up from reference TRBV7-3 and TRBJ2-1): GAGVSQTPSNKVTEKGKYVELRCDPISGHTALYWYRQSLGQGPEFLIYFQGTGAADDSGLPNDRFFAVRPEGSVSTLKIQRTERGDSAVYLCASSLFGSTSGEQFFGPGTRLTVL.

The chain has TRBV5-1 and TRBJ2-1, with TRBD2 matching 11 bases. Trimming at V came to 8 bases and at J to 9 bases, leaving 16 bases not matched to a gene. The CDR3 is made up of 16 amino acids. Germline V gives CDR1 SGHRS, CDR2 YFSETQ. This CDR3 is CASRGGALAGVLEQFF. The CDR3 bases are TGCGCCAGTCGTGGAGGGGCACTAGCGGGAGTGCTTGAGCAGTTCTTC.

The chain carries TRBV5-1 and TRBJ2-1, with D possibly TRBD2 on 5 matching bases. V was shortened by 2 bases and J by 11 bases, with 20 bases between the two germline ends. CDR3 length: 15 residues. From germline, CDR1 is SGHRS and CDR2 YFSETQ. DNA of the CDR3: TGCGCCAGCAGCTTTGGGAGCCAGAGCGTGGGGAAGCAGTTCTTC. Translated: CASSFGSQSVGKQFF.

The chain links TRBV5-4 to TRBJ2-6; no clear D gene. The CDR3 loop spans 13 amino acids. Germline V CDR1 and CDR2: SGHNT, YYREEE (reference sequence). V was pared by 4 bases and J by 3 bases, with 5 bases between. The CDR3 DNA follows: TGTGCCAGCAGCAATTATGGGGCCAACGTCCTGACTTTC. It codes for CASSNYGANVLTF.

The CDR3 bases are TGTGCCAGCACAGGGCTGCGGTATGGCTACACCTTC. Its protein product is CASTGLRYGYTF. The rearrangement links TRBV28 to TRBJ1-2, with D perhaps matching TRBD1 (5 bases). The CDR3 has 12 amino acids. Deletions cut 7 bases from V and 5 bases from J, with 11 bases between. Germline CDR1 reads MDHEN; CDR2 reads SYDVKM.

In its sample, this clone was seen a few times. The chain employs TRBV7-8 and TRBJ2-3; no definite D call. With 3 bases removed from V and 5 bases from J, the gap between germline ends came to 15 bases. This CDR3 has 15 amino acids. Germline V gene sequence: CDR1 SGHVS, CDR2 FQNEAQ. The CDR3 protein is CASSLRAVERDTQYF. The DNA for the CDR3 is TGTGCCAGCAGCTTGCGCGCCGTCGAACGAGATACGCAGTATTTT.

The chain couples TRBV27 to TRBJ2-2; 11 bases are a match to TRBD2. CDR1 and CDR2 (germline): MNHEY, SMNVEV (reference sequence). CDR3 length: 16 amino acids. J lost 7 bases, V lost 4 bases, and 8 bases had no gene match. The CDR3 spells CASSSDSGREHGELFF. In DNA, the CDR3 is TGTGCCAGCAGTTCAGATAGCGGGAGGGAACACGGGGAGCTGTTTTTT.

This chain links TRBV11-2 with TRBJ2-2; D call uncertain. This CDR3 contains 14 residues. V was clipped by 5 bases and J by 6 bases, with 13 bases between them. CDR1 is SGHAT and CDR2 is FQNNGV in the germline V gene. The CDR3 region has the DNA TGTGCCAGCAGCCCAATGAATTCGGCCGGGGAGCTGTTTTTT. It is translated as CASSPMNSAGELFF.

About this clone itself: Because the CDR3's place on the DNA is in doubt, the DNA is left out and the CDR3 is given as listed by TCRdb. This chain connects TRBV27 to TRBJ2-7; the D call in the table, TRBD1, was not verified against the DNA. Germline values: CDR1 MNHEY, CDR2 SMNVEV (reference sequence). The CDR3 numbers 15 amino acids, ends counted. The CDR3 reads CASSTSTGWGYEQYF.